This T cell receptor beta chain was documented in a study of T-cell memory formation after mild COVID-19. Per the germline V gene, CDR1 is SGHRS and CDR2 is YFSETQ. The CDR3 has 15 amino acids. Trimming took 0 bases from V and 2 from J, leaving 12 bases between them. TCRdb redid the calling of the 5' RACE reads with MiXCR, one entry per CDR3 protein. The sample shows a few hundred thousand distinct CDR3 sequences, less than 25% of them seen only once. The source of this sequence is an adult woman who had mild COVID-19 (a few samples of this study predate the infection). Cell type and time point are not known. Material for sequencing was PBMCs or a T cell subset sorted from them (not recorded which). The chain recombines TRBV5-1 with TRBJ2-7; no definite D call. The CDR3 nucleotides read TGCGCCAGCAGCTTGGTTCAGTCAGGACCCTACGAGCAGTACTTC. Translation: CASSLVQSGPYEQYF.